The T cell receptor (beta chain) under discussion was sequenced for a study of T cells in Graves' hyperthyroidism and ophthalmopathy. Overall study context: Peripheral blood was collected at initial diagnosis, before any treatment. Broader study findings: Ophthalmopathy was identified by the model a median roughly 6.5 months ahead of onset.

This CDR3 is built from 13 residues. Germline V gene lookup returns CDR1 MNHNS and CDR2 SASEGT. Trimming removed 4 bases at V and 7 bases at J, with 11 bases between. In regard to this clonotype: Its antigen is not known.

Regions amplified from RNA transcripts were the TCR beta CDR3 regions. A set of HTBI primers served as the primers for a first-round RT-PCR of the TCR CDR3. Via MiXCR, TCRdb re-called the multiplex PCR reads, giving one row per CDR3 protein. The table shows about 250,000 distinct CDR3 sequences, with 22% occurring only once. Exclusions: uncontrolled infection, other autoimmune disease, pregnancy, lactation. Based on clinical symptoms, serum thyroxine and TRAb, thyroid ultrasound and orbital computed tomography, diagnoses were reached. Input material: blood. The TCR sequence derives from a man aged 25 to 45 with Graves' ophthalmopathy. The J gene is TRBJ1-5, the V gene TRBV6-1, with D uncertain. The CDR3 DNA sequence: TGTGCCAGCAGTGTAGAGGGTGGACAGCCCCAGCATTTT. This codes for CASSVEGGQPQHF.